This TCR beta chain is from a study of regulatory T cells in long-lasting Graves disease (dated by TCRdb to about 2021). At the level of the whole study: Newly diagnosed Graves' disease patients had taken antithyroid drugs for less than 3 months. This study used TCR sequencing and RNA sequencing of peripheral blood to compare persistent Graves' disease patients against newly diagnosed Graves' disease patients. The study took place in China and was registered as a clinical trial. A total of around 35 samples underwent TCR sequencing, from around 13 patients with persistent Graves' disease and 20 patients with newly diagnosed Graves' disease. Overall study results and their limits: Only peripheral blood was studied, because thyroid tissue, the primary lesion, was inaccessible. Lower TCR Shannon entropy and fewer highly expanded clones were observed in persistent Graves' disease patients than in newly diagnosed patients, which suggested clonal expansion. A larger number of public clonotypes was shared among persistent patients (around 3,000) than among newly diagnosed patients (about 990). The authors noted that the small sample size was a limitation that may lower accuracy. Only the TCR beta chain was sequenced and analyzed. TRBV28, TRBJ1-2 and TRBJ2-5 were preferentially used in persistent disease, while TRBV20-1 and TRBJ2-1 were favored in newly diagnosed disease.

Comments on this clonotype: Its antigen has not been determined. No base qualities exist here, and no much larger clone lies one base off it.

The CDR3 has 15 amino acids, counting the end cysteine and phenylalanine. Only the CDR3 part of the read is kept: 45 bases, read in frame from the first base. V and J are truncated by 5 bases and 4 bases respectively, leaving an intervening sequence of 17 bases. CDR1 and CDR2 (SEHNR, FQNEAQ) derive from the germline V gene (reference sequence). Library generation was performed with multiplex PCR. Sequencing relied on an Illumina HiSeq 4000. CDR3 regions were amplified by Arm-PCR with iRepertoire HTBI primers to construct TCR beta libraries. Before sequencing, the PCR products underwent gel purification. The published analysis was carried out like this. Gene usage analysis of CDR3 amino acid clonotypes relied on the approximately 68 TRBV and around 13 TRBJ segments identified across samples. Filtered high-quality paired reads were merged into contigs using COPE and FqMerger. Contigs were aligned with BLAST to IMGT TRBV, TRBD and TRBJ reference genes, and CDR3 was defined per IMGT. Clonotypes above 0.1% frequency were classified as highly expanded clones. Repertoire diversity was measured by Shannon entropy, and V-J evenness by the Gini coefficient. A clonotype found in more than one individual was treated as public. TCRdb passed the public sequencing reads through fastp at Q25 and MiXCR, retaining productive beta sequences. Rows merge per CDR3 protein into single entries with the most common DNA and genes. The V and J calls were determined by TCRdb, not by the authors. This sample gives some 600,000 distinct CDR3 sequences in total; roughly 15% of them show up just once. Together, the top ten hold approximately 12% of the sample.

Per the publication, the time point label means: newly diagnosed GD, antithyroid drugs for less than 3 months. RNA was extracted from PBMCs in TRIzol for both TCR sequencing and RNA sequencing. The diagnosis of Graves' disease was made according to American Thyroid Association guidelines. The patients came from an endocrinology department in Xi'an, China. Each patient gave approximately 10 milliliters of peripheral blood, collected in an EDTA anticoagulant tube. Ficoll Paque Plus density gradient separation was used to isolate PBMCs, and no further T cell sorting was done. RNA quality was checked with an Agilent 2100 Bioanalyzer and agarose gel, and concentration with a NanoDrop 2000. These data were also filed under a second study, of T cells in Graves' hyperthyroidism and ophthalmopathy. As the second paper documents: A patient counted as having stable Graves' hyperthyroidism if no progression to ophthalmopathy occurred over 18 months of follow-up. The hyperthyroidism patients were between 18 and 65 years old and newly diagnosed, with a disease duration of less than 2 months. Exclusion was applied to patients with uncontrolled infections, other autoimmune diseases, pregnancy or lactation. Diagnoses were based on clinical symptoms, serum thyroxine and TRAb, thyroid ultrasound and orbital computed tomography. The first round of RT-PCR for the TCR CDR3 was performed with the HTBI primer set and the Qiagen OneStep RT-PCR kit. Most expanded thyroid clonotypes (frequency above 0.001) were also detected in blood, suggesting blood repertoires may reflect thyroid immune responses. A 13 V-J signature model separated ophthalmopathy from stable hyperthyroidism, with over 85% sensitivity and roughly 82% specificity in cross-validation and 80%/75% in testing. In validation, the model predicted progression to ophthalmopathy a median of about 6.8 months before onset, with around 70% sensitivity and about 72% specificity. To identify TCR V-J signatures that set the groups apart, the researchers used a discovery cohort of 100 patients, made up of around 42 with Graves' ophthalmopathy and some 60 with stable Graves' hyperthyroidism. An independent validation cohort of under 20 hyperthyroidism patients and about 16 patients who later progressed to ophthalmopathy tested prospective prediction of ophthalmopathy. The 75 to 100 discovery patients were randomly split 7:3 into training and test sets. Thyroid tissue and blood T-cell repertoires from about 6 Graves' hyperthyroidism patients were also compared in the study. After blood sampling, hyperthyroidism patients were treated with methimazole at a starting dose of 30 mg daily, and ophthalmopathy patients were treated with high-dose intravenous methylprednisolone. The libraries were constructed in a second round of multiplex PCR and then size-selected and purified. Libraries were sequenced paired-end with 100 bp reads on an Illumina HiSeq2000. SOAPnuke was used to process the raw data, throwing out any read that contained adapters or uncalled bases, had a mean Phred below 15, or lacked an exact constant-primer or identifier match. COPE v1.2.5 was used to merge the high-quality paired reads, and each unique nucleotide sequence was defined as a clonotype. Clonotypes were aligned to IMGT TRBV, TRBD and TRBJ reference segments using MiTCR v1.1. The analysis included only V-J combinations with a frequency above 0.0001, which together covered 99% to 99.2% of the repertoires. The TCS score was defined as the ratio of F50 (clonal expansion) to E x V (chaos), calculated using BLOSUM62-based TCRdist between CDR3 peptides within each V-J. Welch's t-statistics and random forest reduced some 510 V-J features to fewer than 15, which were used in a naive Bayes classifier (R e1071). Sample size was not statistically predetermined, and blinding of investigators to group allocation was not performed. TCR Vbeta CDR3 sequencing of 120 to 150 peripheral blood samples (43 ophthalmopathy, 75 hyperthyroidism and roughly 17 progressor patients) is reported in the paper.

The receptor comes from a man between 18 and 29 years old with Graves disease. Donor details come from another sample of the same person, matched by shared clones. Sequencing was performed on peripheral blood mononuclear cells (PBMCs), taken at new diagnosis, from a patient treated with antithyroid drugs. This receptor chain uses TRBV7-9 and TRBJ1-2; matching of 6 bases hints at TRBD1 as the D gene. The DNA is TGTGCCAGCAGCCCTCGGGACACCGGGTCCTATGGCTACACCTTC. This gives the protein CASSPRDTGSYGYTF. Reference TRBV7-9 and TRBJ1-2 proteins supply the regions before and after the CDR3; the full variable domain is: DTGVSQNPRHKITKRGQNVTFRCDPISEHNRLYWYRQTLGQGPEFLTYFQNEAQLEKSRLLSDRFSAERPKGSFSTLEIQRTEQGDSAMYLCASSPRDTGSYGYTFGSGTRLTVV.